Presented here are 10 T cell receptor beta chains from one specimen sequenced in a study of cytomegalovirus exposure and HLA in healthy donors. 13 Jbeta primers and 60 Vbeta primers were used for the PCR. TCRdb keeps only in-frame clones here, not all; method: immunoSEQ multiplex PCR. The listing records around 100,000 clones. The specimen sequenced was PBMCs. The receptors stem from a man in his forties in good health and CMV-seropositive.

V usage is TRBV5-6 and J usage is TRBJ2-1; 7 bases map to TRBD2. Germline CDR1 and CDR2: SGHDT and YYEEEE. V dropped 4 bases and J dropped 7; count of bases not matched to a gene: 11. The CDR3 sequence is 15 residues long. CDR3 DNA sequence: TGTGCCAGCAGCGCCCTAGCGGTATCAGGGAATGAGCAGTTCTTC. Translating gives CASSALAVSGNEQFF.

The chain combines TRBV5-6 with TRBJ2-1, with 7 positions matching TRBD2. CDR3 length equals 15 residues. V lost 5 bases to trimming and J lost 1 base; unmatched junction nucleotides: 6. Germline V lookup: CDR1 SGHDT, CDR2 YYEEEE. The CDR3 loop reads CASSGGLRSYNEQFF. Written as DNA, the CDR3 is TGTGCCAGCAGTGGGGGACTAAGGTCCTACAATGAGCAGTTCTTC.

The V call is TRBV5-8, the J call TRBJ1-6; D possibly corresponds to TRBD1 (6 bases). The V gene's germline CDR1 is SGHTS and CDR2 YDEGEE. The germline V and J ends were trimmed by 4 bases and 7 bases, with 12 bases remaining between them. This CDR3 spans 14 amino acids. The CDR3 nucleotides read TGTGCCAGCAGCCTGGGCGGACAGAATTCACCCCTCCACTTT. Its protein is CASSLGGQNSPLHF.

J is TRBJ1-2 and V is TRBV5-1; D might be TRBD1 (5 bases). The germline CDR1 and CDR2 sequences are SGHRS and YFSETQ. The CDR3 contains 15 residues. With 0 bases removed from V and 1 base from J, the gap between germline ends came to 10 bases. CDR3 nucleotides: TGCGCCAGCAGCTTGGGACATCAGGGTAACTATGGCTACACCTTC. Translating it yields CASSLGHQGNYGYTF.

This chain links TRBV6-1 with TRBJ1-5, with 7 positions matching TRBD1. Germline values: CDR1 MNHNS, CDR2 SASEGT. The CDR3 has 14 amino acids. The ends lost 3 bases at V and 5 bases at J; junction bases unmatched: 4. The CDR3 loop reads CASSDGTVHQPQHF. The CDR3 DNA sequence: TGTGCCAGCAGTGATGGGACAGTTCATCAGCCCCAGCATTTT.

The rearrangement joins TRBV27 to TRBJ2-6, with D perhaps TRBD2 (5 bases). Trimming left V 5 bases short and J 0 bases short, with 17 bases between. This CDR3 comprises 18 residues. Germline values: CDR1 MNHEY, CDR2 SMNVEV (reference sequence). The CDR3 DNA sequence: TGTGCCAGCAGTCTCAGAAACTCGGACTTCTCTGGGGCCAACGTCCTGACTTTC. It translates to CASSLRNSDFSGANVLTF. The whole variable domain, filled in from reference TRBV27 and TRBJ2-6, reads EAQVTQNPRYLITVTGKKLTVTCSQNMNHEYMSWYRQDPGLGLRQIYYSMNVEVTDKGDVPEGYKVSRKEKRNFPLILESPSPNQTSLYFCASSLRNSDFSGANVLTFGAGSRLTVL.

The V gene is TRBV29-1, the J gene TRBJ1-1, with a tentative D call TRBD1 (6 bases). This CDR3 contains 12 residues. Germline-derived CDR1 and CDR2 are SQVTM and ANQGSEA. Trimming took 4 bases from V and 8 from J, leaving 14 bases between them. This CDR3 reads CSVVSRGEEAFF. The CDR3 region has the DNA TGCAGCGTTGTTTCCAGGGGCGAAGAAGCTTTCTTT.

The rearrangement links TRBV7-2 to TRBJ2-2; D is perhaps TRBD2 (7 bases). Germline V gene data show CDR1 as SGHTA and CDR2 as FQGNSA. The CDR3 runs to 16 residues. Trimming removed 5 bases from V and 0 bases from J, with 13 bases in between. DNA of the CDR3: TGTGCCAGCAGCCTAGGGGGGGTTTCGAACACCGGGGAGCTGTTTTTT. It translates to CASSLGGVSNTGELFF.

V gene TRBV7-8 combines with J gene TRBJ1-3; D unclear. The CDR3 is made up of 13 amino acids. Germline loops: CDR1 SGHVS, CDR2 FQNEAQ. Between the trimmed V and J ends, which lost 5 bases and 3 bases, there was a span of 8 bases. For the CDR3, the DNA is TGTGCCAGCAGCCTTTCCGGTGGAAACACCATATATTTT. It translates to CASSLSGGNTIYF.

The DNA of the CDR3 is TGTGCCAGCAGCCGGCCACTCCTAAGGGACAGGGCCTACGAGCAGTACTTC. It specifies CASSRPLLRDRAYEQYF. V gene TRBV28 combines with J gene TRBJ2-7; 9 bases match TRBD1. The CDR3 totals 17 residues. The germline V gene has CDR1 MDHEN and CDR2 SYDVKM. Trimming at V came to 6 bases and at J to 2 bases, leaving 14 bases not matched to a gene.